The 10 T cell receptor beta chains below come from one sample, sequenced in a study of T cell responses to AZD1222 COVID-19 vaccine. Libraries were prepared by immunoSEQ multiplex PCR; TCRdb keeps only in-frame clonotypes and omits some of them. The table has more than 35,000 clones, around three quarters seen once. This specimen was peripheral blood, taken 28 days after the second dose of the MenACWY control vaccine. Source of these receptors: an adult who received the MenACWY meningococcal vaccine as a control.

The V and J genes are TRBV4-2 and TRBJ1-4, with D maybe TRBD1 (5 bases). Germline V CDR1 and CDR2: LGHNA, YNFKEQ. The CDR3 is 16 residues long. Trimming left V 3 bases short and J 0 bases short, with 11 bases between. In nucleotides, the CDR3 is TGTGCCAGCAGCCAGGACAAGACCGCAACTAATGAAAAACTGTTTTTT. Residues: CASSQDKTATNEKLFF.

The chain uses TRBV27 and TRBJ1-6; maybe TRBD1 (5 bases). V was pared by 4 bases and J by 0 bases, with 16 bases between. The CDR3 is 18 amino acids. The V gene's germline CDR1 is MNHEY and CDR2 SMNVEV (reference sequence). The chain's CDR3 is CASSSKSSGSSYNSPLHF. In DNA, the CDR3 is TGTGCCAGCAGTTCCAAATCTTCAGGGAGCTCCTATAATTCACCCCTCCACTTT.

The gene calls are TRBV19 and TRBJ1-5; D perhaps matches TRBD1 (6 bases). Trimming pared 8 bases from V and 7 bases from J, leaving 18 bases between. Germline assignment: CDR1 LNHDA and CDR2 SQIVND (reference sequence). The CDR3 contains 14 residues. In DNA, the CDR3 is TGTGCCAGTGAGCCTCCGGGACACGGACAGCCCCAGCATTTT. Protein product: CASEPPGHGQPQHF.

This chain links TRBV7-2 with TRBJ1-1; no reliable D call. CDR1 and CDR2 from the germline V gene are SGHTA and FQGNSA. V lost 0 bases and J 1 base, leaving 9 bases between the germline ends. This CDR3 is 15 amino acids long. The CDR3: CASSLAGNRNTEAFF. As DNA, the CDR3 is TGTGCCAGCAGCTTAGCGGGGAATCGGAACACTGAAGCTTTCTTT.

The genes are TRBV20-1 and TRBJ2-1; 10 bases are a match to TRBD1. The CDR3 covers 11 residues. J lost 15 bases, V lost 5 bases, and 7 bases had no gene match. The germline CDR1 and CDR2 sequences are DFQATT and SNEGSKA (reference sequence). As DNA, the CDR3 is TGCAGTGCTTCCGGGACAGGGGCTGTGTTCTTC. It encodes CSASGTGAVFF.

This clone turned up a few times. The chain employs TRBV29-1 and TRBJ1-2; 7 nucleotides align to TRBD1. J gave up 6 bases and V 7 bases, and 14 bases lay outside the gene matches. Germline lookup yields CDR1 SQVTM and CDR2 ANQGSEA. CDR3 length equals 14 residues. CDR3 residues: CSAENQGGSDGYTF. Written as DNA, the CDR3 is TGCAGCGCGGAGAATCAGGGGGGAAGTGATGGCTACACCTTC.

The CDR3 DNA is TGTGCCAGCAGCGCCTTTACTAGCACAGATACGCAGTATTTT. Translation gives CASSAFTSTDTQYF. V is TRBV9 and J is TRBJ2-3; unclear D gene. V dropped 3 bases and J dropped 0 bases, with 8 bases sitting between them. Germline V gene lookup returns CDR1 SGDLS and CDR2 YYNGEE. CDR3 length: 14 residues.

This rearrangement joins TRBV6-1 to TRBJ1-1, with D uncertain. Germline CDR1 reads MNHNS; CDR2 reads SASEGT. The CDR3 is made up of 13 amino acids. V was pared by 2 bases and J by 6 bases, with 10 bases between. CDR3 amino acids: CASSEPLVSEAFF. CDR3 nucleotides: TGTGCCAGCAGTGAACCCCTAGTTTCTGAAGCTTTCTTT.

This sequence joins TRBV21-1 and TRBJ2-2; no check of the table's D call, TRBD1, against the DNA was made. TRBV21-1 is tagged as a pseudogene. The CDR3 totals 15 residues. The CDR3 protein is CASSSRDRGTGELFF. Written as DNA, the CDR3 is TGTGCCAGCAGCAGCCGGGACAGGGGCACCGGGGAGCTGTTTTTT.

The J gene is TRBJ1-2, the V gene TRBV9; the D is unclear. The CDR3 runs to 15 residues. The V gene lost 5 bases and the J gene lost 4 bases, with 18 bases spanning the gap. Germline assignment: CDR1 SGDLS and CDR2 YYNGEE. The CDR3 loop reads CASSYNIETVYGYTF. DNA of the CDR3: TGTGCCAGCAGTTATAATATCGAGACCGTCTATGGCTACACCTTC. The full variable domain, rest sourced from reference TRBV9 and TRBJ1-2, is DSGVTQTPKHLITATGQRVTLRCSPRSGDLSVYWYQQSLDQGLQFLIQYYNGEERAKGNILERFSAQQFPDLHSELNLSSLELGDSALYFCASSYNIETVYGYTFGSGTRLTVV.